This T cell receptor beta chain is from a study of cytomegalovirus exposure and HLA in healthy donors. Study observations and caveats: TCR beta sequences numbering around 15,000 were associated with HLA alleles at 0.05 false discovery rate in a later analysis.

The PCR employed 60 Vbeta primers together with 13 Jbeta primers. Libraries were prepared by immunoSEQ multiplex PCR; TCRdb keeps only in-frame clonotypes and omits some of them. Of 100,000 to 150,000 clones in the sample, roughly four fifths were seen once. This clone was seen more than once but under ten times. As yet, its antigen is unknown. CDR3 size: 13 residues. Looked up from germline, CDR1 is GTSNPN and CDR2 is SVGIG (reference sequence). V lost 7 bases and J lost 7, with 19 bases in between. This receptor was identified in a woman aged 55 to 70 in good health and CMV-seropositive. This chain joins TRBV30 and TRBJ1-2; D is possibly TRBD1 (5 bases). Material: PBMCs. CDR3 in amino acids: CALDTEQGRGYTF. As DNA, the CDR3 is TGTGCCTTGGACACGGAGCAGGGCCGTGGCTACACCTTC.